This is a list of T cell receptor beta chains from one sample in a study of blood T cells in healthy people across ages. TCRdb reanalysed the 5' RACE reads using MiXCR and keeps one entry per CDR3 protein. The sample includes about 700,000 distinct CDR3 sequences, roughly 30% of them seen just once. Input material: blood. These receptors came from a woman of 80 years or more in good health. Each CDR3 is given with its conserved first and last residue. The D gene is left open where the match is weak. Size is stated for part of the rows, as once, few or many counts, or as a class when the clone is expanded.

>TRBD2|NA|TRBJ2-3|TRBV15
TGTGCCACCAGCAGAGATCCGGGAGGGGGCACAGATACGCAGTATTTT
CATSRDPGGGTDTQYF
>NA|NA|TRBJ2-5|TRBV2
TGTACCAGCAGTGAACGTAGGAATAATCGAGAGACCCAGTACTTC
CTSSERRNNRETQYF
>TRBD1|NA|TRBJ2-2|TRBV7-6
TGTGCCAGCAGCCTGATGACAGGGTGGTCCACCGGGGAGCTGTTTTTT
CASSLMTGWSTGELFF
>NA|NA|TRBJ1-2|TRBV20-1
TGCAGTGCTCCCAGGGAGAGTGGCTACACCTTC
CSAPRESGYTF
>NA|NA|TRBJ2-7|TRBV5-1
TGCGCCAGCAGCTTGGAGGGACGTCAGTCCTACGAGCAGTACTTC
CASSLEGRQSYEQYF
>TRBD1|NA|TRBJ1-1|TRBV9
TGTGCCAGCAGCGTAGAGTGGGACAGCTGGGCTGAAGCTTTCTTT
CASSVEWDSWAEAFF
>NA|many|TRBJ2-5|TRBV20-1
TGCAGTGCAACAACCGGGACCGTACAAGAGACCCAGTACTTC
CSATTGTVQETQYF
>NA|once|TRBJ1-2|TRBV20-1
TGCAGTGCTAGAGTCGGCAGGGAAAAATATGCCATCAGTAACTATGGCTACACCTTC
CSARVGREKYAISNYGYTF
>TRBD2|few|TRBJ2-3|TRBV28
TGTGCCAGCAGTTTATGGGGGCTAGCGGGGGGGACTAGCACAGATACGCAGTATTTT
CASSLWGLAGGTSTDTQYF
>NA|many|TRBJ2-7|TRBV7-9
TGTGCCAGCAGCTCGCGGGGGTGGACAGGGAAAACCTCCTACGAGCAGTACTTC
CASSSRGWTGKTSYEQYF